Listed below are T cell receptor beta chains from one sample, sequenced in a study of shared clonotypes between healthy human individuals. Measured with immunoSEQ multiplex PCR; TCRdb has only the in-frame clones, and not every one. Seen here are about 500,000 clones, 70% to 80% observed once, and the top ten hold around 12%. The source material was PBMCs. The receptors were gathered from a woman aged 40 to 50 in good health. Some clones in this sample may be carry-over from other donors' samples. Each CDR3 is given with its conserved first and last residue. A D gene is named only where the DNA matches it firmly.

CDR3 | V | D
CASSSGTGGISYNEQFF | TRBV5-4 | TRBD2
CASGSGQGALDEQFF | TRBV12-5 | TRBD1
CASSSPRDSAPYEQYF | TRBV7-9 | NA
CASSLYPGLGPTGANVLTF | TRBV5-1 | TRBD2
CASSYGTGAYEQYF | TRBV6-5 | TRBD1
CASSWRGEEEKLFF | TRBV5-1 | NA
CASSLGQGAYEQYF | TRBV5-1 | TRBD1
CAWSGGLADRCLF | TRBV30 | TRBD2
CAWSRGLANYGYTF | TRBV30 | NA
CASSSRGQVNEKLFF | TRBV7-9 | TRBD1
CASSLSLLTRNTGELFF | TRBV7-8 | NA
CASSQELGTNNSPLHF | TRBV4-1 | NA
CASSQDGVAYEQYF | TRBV4-1 | NA
CASRSEGNTIYF | TRBV5-1 | NA
CASSLTSGRVYEQYF | TRBV5-1 | TRBD2
CATSSPMATASYEQYF | TRBV15 | NA
CAWRRLAISYEQYF | TRBV30 | NA
CALTSGKYNEQFF | TRBV28 | TRBD2
CASSVDVGAPTINTEAFF | TRBV9 | NA
CASSDLGTALREQYF | TRBV27 | TRBD1
CASSIGSAEAFF | TRBV19 | NA
CASRRSGTASTDTQYF | TRBV5-6 | NA
CASTVRLDADTQYF | TRBV5-6 | NA
CARDRANQPQHF | TRBV11-3 | TRBD1